This is a list of T cell receptor beta chains from one sample in a study of T cell changes during pregnancy in multiple sclerosis. The protocol was immunoSEQ multiplex PCR, while the TCRdb copy is restricted to in-frame clones and leaves out a portion. The sample holds more than 55,000 clones, about nine tenths seen once. The sample was peripheral blood, taken after pregnancy. All receptors come from a female donor in good health, enrolled as a control in a pregnancy study. CDR3s include the opening cysteine and the closing phenylalanine or tryptophan. The D gene is left open where the match is weak. Size is omitted from some rows. Given values are once, few, many or a class for expanded clones.

v_call: TRBV7-9; cdr3_length: 17; j_call: TRBJ1-5; clone_size: .; d_call: TRBD1; cdr3_nt: TGTGCCAGCAGCTTAGGACTTGGACAGGGATTCAATCAGCCCCAGCATTTT; cdr3_aa: CASSLGLGQGFNQPQHF
v_call: TRBV9; cdr3_length: 13; j_call: TRBJ1-6; clone_size: .; d_call: .; cdr3_nt: TGTGCCAGCAGCGGTGGGGAGAATTCACCCCTCCACTTT; cdr3_aa: CASSGGENSPLHF
v_call: TRBV14; cdr3_length: 14; j_call: TRBJ1-2; clone_size: once; d_call: .; cdr3_nt: TGTGCCAGCAGCCGCGACCGGGGTCGCTATGGCTACACCTTC; cdr3_aa: CASSRDRGRYGYTF
v_call: TRBV25-1; cdr3_length: 16; j_call: TRBJ2-7; clone_size: .; d_call: TRBD1; cdr3_nt: TGTGCCAGCAGTGAAAGCGGAGGGACAGGGTTGAGAGAGCAGTACTTC; cdr3_aa: CASSESGGTGLREQYF
v_call: TRBV7-2; cdr3_length: 15; j_call: TRBJ2-5; clone_size: once; d_call: .; cdr3_nt: TGTGCCAGCAGCTTAGTTGGGGGGGCCCTAGAGACCCAGTACTTC; cdr3_aa: CASSLVGGALETQYF
v_call: TRBV9; cdr3_length: 16; j_call: TRBJ2-2; clone_size: .; d_call: .; cdr3_nt: TGTGCCAGCAGCCCAGCCCCCACTAGTGTTAGCGGGGAGCTGTTTTTT; cdr3_aa: CASSPAPTSVSGELFF
v_call: TRBV19; cdr3_length: 14; j_call: TRBJ2-2; clone_size: .; d_call: .; cdr3_nt: TGTGCCAGTAGTAGGGGGCGCAGCACCGGGGAGCTGTTTTTT; cdr3_aa: CASSRGRSTGELFF
v_call: TRBV5-6; cdr3_length: 13; j_call: TRBJ1-3; clone_size: .; d_call: .; cdr3_nt: TGTGCCAGCAAATCAGGCTCTGGAAACACCATATATTTT; cdr3_aa: CASKSGSGNTIYF
v_call: TRBV4-1; cdr3_length: 12; j_call: TRBJ2-3; clone_size: .; d_call: .; cdr3_nt: TGCGCCAGCAGCCAAGGCCTAAGTTCTCCCTATTTT; cdr3_aa: CASSQGLSSPYF
v_call: TRBV7-3; cdr3_length: 16; j_call: TRBJ2-7; clone_size: .; d_call: .; cdr3_nt: TGTGCCAGCAGCTTAATAGGCAGGCCCTCCTCCTACGAGCAGTACTTC; cdr3_aa: CASSLIGRPSSYEQYF
v_call: TRBV7-3; cdr3_length: 16; j_call: TRBJ2-1; clone_size: .; d_call: TRBD2; cdr3_nt: TGTGCCAGCAGCCCCCGCGGGGGAGAAAACTACAATGAGCAGTTCTTC; cdr3_aa: CASSPRGGENYNEQFF
v_call: TRBV6-6; cdr3_length: 14; j_call: TRBJ2-7; clone_size: .; d_call: .; cdr3_nt: TGTGCCAGCAGTTATCCAGGGGCCACCTACGAGCAGTACTTC; cdr3_aa: CASSYPGATYEQYF
v_call: TRBV6-5; cdr3_length: 15; j_call: TRBJ2-3; clone_size: .; d_call: TRBD2; cdr3_nt: TGTGCCAGCAGGCGGGGGGCCTCACAGGGAGATACGCAGTATTTT; cdr3_aa: CASRRGASQGDTQYF
v_call: TRBV2; cdr3_length: 15; j_call: TRBJ2-7; clone_size: .; d_call: .; cdr3_nt: TGTGCCAGCAGTTCCCGGACTCTCCAAACGACGGAGCAGTACTTC; cdr3_aa: CASSSRTLQTTEQYF
v_call: TRBV27; cdr3_length: 13; j_call: TRBJ2-5; clone_size: .; d_call: .; cdr3_nt: TGTGCCAGCAGTTCCGACGACGGCCGGGGCCAGTACTTC; cdr3_aa: CASSSDDGRGQYF
v_call: TRBV4-1; cdr3_length: 13; j_call: TRBJ1-5; clone_size: .; d_call: .; cdr3_nt: TGCGCCAGCAGCCCGTTAGTGAATCAGCCCCAGCATTTT; cdr3_aa: CASSPLVNQPQHF
v_call: TRBV7-2; cdr3_length: 13; j_call: TRBJ1-1; clone_size: .; d_call: .; cdr3_nt: TGTGCCAGCAGCTTACCGGGGGTCACTGAAGCTTTCTTT; cdr3_aa: CASSLPGVTEAFF
v_call: TRBV30; cdr3_length: 14; j_call: TRBJ1-4; clone_size: .; d_call: .; cdr3_nt: TGTGCCTGCCCTATTAAGGGGGGGAATGAAAAACTGTTTTTT; cdr3_aa: CACPIKGGNEKLFF
v_call: TRBV7-7; cdr3_length: 14; j_call: TRBJ2-5; clone_size: .; d_call: .; cdr3_nt: TGTGCCAGCAGTCAAGCGACTAGAAGTGAGACCCAGTACTTC; cdr3_aa: CASSQATRSETQYF
v_call: TRBV14; cdr3_length: 15; j_call: TRBJ2-7; clone_size: .; d_call: .; cdr3_nt: TGTGCCAGCAGCCAAGGCCGGGGAGGGGGATACGAGCAGTACTTC; cdr3_aa: CASSQGRGGGYEQYF
v_call: TRBV15; cdr3_length: 18; j_call: TRBJ1-6; clone_size: once; d_call: .; cdr3_nt: TGTGCCACCAGCAGAGGTGTGCGTGGGACTTACAGAGGTTCACCCCTCCACTTT; cdr3_aa: CATSRGVRGTYRGSPLHF
v_call: TRBV28; cdr3_length: 14; j_call: TRBJ1-1; clone_size: .; d_call: .; cdr3_nt: TGTGCCAGCAGCCGAAGAGCGGTGAACACTGAAGCTTTCTTT; cdr3_aa: CASSRRAVNTEAFF
v_call: TRBV7-2; cdr3_length: 13; j_call: TRBJ2-7; clone_size: .; d_call: .; cdr3_nt: TGTGCCAGCAGCTTAGGTTCCCGGGAGGAGCAGTACTTC; cdr3_aa: CASSLGSREEQYF
v_call: TRBV6-1; cdr3_length: 15; j_call: TRBJ2-5; clone_size: .; d_call: .; cdr3_nt: TGTGCCAGCAGTGAGTCACAGGGGAGGCAAGAGACCCAGTACTTC; cdr3_aa: CASSESQGRQETQYF
v_call: TRBV18; cdr3_length: 15; j_call: TRBJ2-7; clone_size: .; d_call: TRBD2; cdr3_nt: TGTGCCAGCTCACCTTTAGCGGGGGGGCCCGACGAGCAGTACTTC; cdr3_aa: CASSPLAGGPDEQYF
v_call: TRBV4-1; cdr3_length: 15; j_call: TRBJ2-2; clone_size: .; d_call: TRBD1; cdr3_nt: TGCGCCAGCAGCCACCCGGACAGGGACGCCGGGGAGCTGTTTTTT; cdr3_aa: CASSHPDRDAGELFF
v_call: TRBV6-5; cdr3_length: 14; j_call: TRBJ1-1; clone_size: .; d_call: .; cdr3_nt: TGTGCCAGCAGTGACAGCGTACTGAACACTGAAGCTTTCTTT; cdr3_aa: CASSDSVLNTEAFF
v_call: TRBV5-1; cdr3_length: 15; j_call: TRBJ1-6; clone_size: .; d_call: .; cdr3_nt: TGCGCCAGCAGCTTCAGTCACCCGTATAATTCACCCCTCCACTTT; cdr3_aa: CASSFSHPYNSPLHF
v_call: TRBV30; cdr3_length: 14; j_call: TRBJ1-5; clone_size: .; d_call: TRBD1; cdr3_nt: TGTGCCTGGAGTTCCGACAGGGGAGGACAGCCCCAGCATTTT; cdr3_aa: CAWSSDRGGQPQHF
v_call: TRBV5-4; cdr3_length: 14; j_call: TRBJ2-3; clone_size: .; d_call: TRBD2; cdr3_nt: TGTGCCAGCAGCTCCGGGACTAGACTGGGTACGCAGTATTTT; cdr3_aa: CASSSGTRLGTQYF
v_call: TRBV11-3; cdr3_length: 16; j_call: TRBJ2-7; clone_size: once; d_call: TRBD2; cdr3_nt: TGTGCCAGCAGCTTAGATTCCGGGGGGATTCCCTACGAGCAGTACTTC; cdr3_aa: CASSLDSGGIPYEQYF
v_call: TRBV5-1; cdr3_length: 14; j_call: TRBJ2-2; clone_size: .; d_call: .; cdr3_nt: TGCGCCAGCAGTAAGGAGCGCGCCACCGGGGAGCTGTTTTTT; cdr3_aa: CASSKERATGELFF
v_call: TRBV12-5; cdr3_length: 17; j_call: TRBJ1-2; clone_size: .; d_call: .; cdr3_nt: TGTGCTAGTGGTTTGGTAGCTTGGGGGCAGGGTTACTATGGCTACACCTTC; cdr3_aa: CASGLVAWGQGYYGYTF
v_call: TRBV25-1; cdr3_length: 17; j_call: TRBJ2-3; clone_size: .; d_call: TRBD2; cdr3_nt: TGTGCCAGCAGTGAATGGGGGGTCAGCCCGGGAGGGGATACGCAGTATTTT; cdr3_aa: CASSEWGVSPGGDTQYF
v_call: TRBV13; cdr3_length: 13; j_call: TRBJ2-5; clone_size: .; d_call: .; cdr3_nt: TGTGCCAGCAGGACCACAGGGAAAGAGACCCAGTACTTC; cdr3_aa: CASRTTGKETQYF
v_call: TRBV7-2; cdr3_length: 15; j_call: TRBJ1-3; clone_size: .; d_call: .; cdr3_nt: TGTGCCAGCAGCTTATTTCACAGCTCTGGAAACACCATATATTTT; cdr3_aa: CASSLFHSSGNTIYF
v_call: TRBV27; cdr3_length: 13; j_call: TRBJ1-5; clone_size: .; d_call: .; cdr3_nt: TGTGCCAGCAGTTTGAAAGGGGGACAGCCCCAGCATTTT; cdr3_aa: CASSLKGGQPQHF
v_call: TRBV10-2; cdr3_length: 14; j_call: TRBJ1-5; clone_size: .; d_call: .; cdr3_nt: TGCGCCAGCAGTGCAGTGAATAGCAATCAGCCCCAGCATTTT; cdr3_aa: CASSAVNSNQPQHF
v_call: TRBV27; cdr3_length: 16; j_call: TRBJ2-1; clone_size: .; d_call: TRBD2; cdr3_nt: TGTGCCAGCAGTTCCGGGACTAGCGGGGGCCTTCGTGAGCAGTTCTTC; cdr3_aa: CASSSGTSGGLREQFF
v_call: TRBV7-2; cdr3_length: 14; j_call: TRBJ2-7; clone_size: .; d_call: TRBD1; cdr3_nt: TGTGCCAGCAGCCCGAGACAGGGAGTCTACGAGCAGTACTTC; cdr3_aa: CASSPRQGVYEQYF
v_call: TRBV2; cdr3_length: 15; j_call: TRBJ2-5; clone_size: .; d_call: TRBD2; cdr3_nt: TGTGCCAGCAGCGGACTAGCGGGGTCAGAGGAGACCCAGTACTTC; cdr3_aa: CASSGLAGSEETQYF
v_call: TRBV19; cdr3_length: 13; j_call: TRBJ1-2; clone_size: .; d_call: TRBD1; cdr3_nt: TGTGCCAGTATCCCCGACAGGGGATATGGCTACACCTTC; cdr3_aa: CASIPDRGYGYTF
v_call: TRBV5-1; cdr3_length: 16; j_call: TRBJ2-2; clone_size: few; d_call: TRBD1; cdr3_nt: TGCGCCAGCAGCGAAACAGGACAGGGGAACACCGGGGAGCTGTTTTTT; cdr3_aa: CASSETGQGNTGELFF
v_call: TRBV19; cdr3_length: 14; j_call: TRBJ2-3; clone_size: .; d_call: .; cdr3_nt: TGTGCCAGTAGTGATAGCGGATACACAGATACGCAGTATTTT; cdr3_aa: CASSDSGYTDTQYF
v_call: TRBV6-4; cdr3_length: 13; j_call: TRBJ1-5; clone_size: .; d_call: .; cdr3_nt: TGTGCCAGCAGTACCGCGAGGGATCAGCCCCAGCATTTT; cdr3_aa: CASSTARDQPQHF